The T cell receptor beta chain described here comes from a study of long-term antiretroviral therapy in people with HIV (dated by TCRdb to 2021 to 2024). Background for the entire study: The earliest samples were collected approximately a decade before the 2015 WHO recommendation for immediate ART, a period when ART was typically delayed until CD4 counts fell. A retrospective serial study tested whether ART initiation and durable HIV suppression were associated with changes in peripheral blood TRB repertoire composition and diversity. No cross-contamination during QIAcube processing turned up in test extractions that ran a monoclonal T-cell line alongside 30 to 40 polyclonal samples. Of the roughly 32 participants with HIV, approximately 11 were female. A total of roughly 180 cryopreserved PBMC samples were contributed to the cohort by 30 adults with confirmed HIV infection, with samples collected serially over a mean of about 6 years (range 1-12). What the work shows at the level of the full study, not this receptor alone: Because pre-ART samples had limited cell numbers, profiling was done on unsorted PBMC rather than on sorted CD4+ and CD8+ T cells. Expanded TRB clones identified before ART initiation dominated the repertoire across all time points, though the dominance fluctuated and decreased in many PLHIV after ART. Narrower CDR3 length ranges were observed in HIV repertoires than in controls, and an antigen-experienced repertoire with only a slight naive shift after ART was suggested by the network structure. A significant increase in TRB diversity was found to be associated with ART initiation, although TRB diversity was observed to remain significantly below that of transplant donor controls even after long-term ART. Since PBMC availability was limited, sequencing covered only the TCR beta chain, with no alpha chain pairing. No data were available on ART adherence, viral resistance or therapy changes, limiting inferences about post-ART repertoire changes. The samples were dated from 2004 to 2017, and the ART regimens that were used may be less effective than current ART regimens.

Inclusion was restricted to participants for whom at least one PBMC sample before ART initiation and at least two post-ART samples were available. Treatment was received in the United States of America by all participants with HIV. Before DNA extraction, cryopreserved samples of about 1-11 million PBMC were thawed and then washed. At the time of the earliest PBMC sample for each participant with HIV, ages ranged from 23 to 54 years. Per participant, PBMC samples came from 1-4 timepoints prior to ART initiation and 2-8 timepoints following ART initiation, for a median of 7 samples. For every participant, serial HIV viral load, CD4+ T-cell count, ART history and demographic data were obtained. A Qiagen kit on a QIAcube was used to extract genomic DNA from unsorted PBMC, with samples processed in batches of 12. As to this clone: Its antigen remains unidentified. Per-base qualities were not stored, and no clone one base away is much larger.

The immunoSEQ hsTCRB v3.0 assay was used at survey level resolution to sequence the TRB variable region. The targeted TRB sequencing depth was roughly 40,000-50,000 T-cell genomes per sample. Pooled TRB libraries were sequenced on an Illumina MiSeq with a v3 150-cycle kit. Concerning the study's data processing: Repertoire analysis ran in R within a reproducible Nextflow workflow covering QC, data transformation and analysis. LymphoSeq2, an R package for AIRR-Seq data exploration, was used to implement custom analyses. A handful of samples yielding fewer than 5000 total TRB sequences were excluded, leaving 150 to 200 analyzed HIV repertoires. Among the roughly 200 retained HIV repertoires, 55 to 60 were collected before ART initiation and 120 to 140 were collected after ART initiation. Each repertoire was downsampled to 5000 TRB nucleotide sequences, and summary statistics were averaged across 100 downsampling iterations. Only TRB sequences with CDR3 regions of at least seven amino acids were retained for analysis. Diversity was measured with a Shannon entropy-derived clonality score and the Gini coefficient. Repertoire networks linked the top 5000 CDR3 amino acid sequences whenever two sequences differed by an edit distance of one. For TRB CDR3 amino acid sequences, GLIPH2 was used to predict antigen specificity groups and MHC restriction. CDR3 amino acid sequences were matched against VDJdb and McPAS-TCR to flag known CMV, EBV, HIV or tissue antigen associations. Pre-ART, post-ART and control groups were compared with Wilcoxon signed-rank tests and Holm-Bonferroni correction. In its TCRdb copy, this immuneACCESS table keeps in-frame sequences only and misses some clones. Where compared with another copy, unresolved V genes explain less than half of these, and the others have no known cause. V and J calls and clone size are as listed in that table; D and trimming were resolved from the DNA. A total of some 28,000 clones appear in this sample, over 75% of them only once. The leading ten clones occupy 4.3% of the sample.

The receptor comes from a woman aged 40-49 years with HIV. The sequencing used unsorted PBMCs, collected around 5 years after starting antiretroviral therapy.

The nucleotide sequence reads TGCAGCGTTGAGGTGGGACAGGGACCTGAAGCTTTCTTT. It translates to CSVEVGQGPEAFF. The chain is made from TRBV29-1 and TRBJ1-1; TRBD1 matches 9 bases in the middle. The germline V gene gives CDR1 as SQVTM and CDR2 as ANQGSEA. Germline trimming amounts to 3 bases on V and 6 bases on J, with 5 as the count of junction bases outside the gene matches. The CDR3 sequence holds 13 residues, the cysteine and phenylalanine included. CDR3 DNA is the only sequence kept; it has 39 bases, read in frame from the first base.